This T cell receptor beta chain emerged from a study of T cell responses to AZD1222 COVID-19 vaccine. About the study: Researchers grouped second doses given at about 4 or about 12 weeks into one pool.

Regarding the study as a whole: Nearly half of spike-specific TCRs reportedly go after variant regions that carry no mutations. The study found vaccine-associated CD4 TCRs spanning spike, dominant at 160-218 and 743-854. Recipients of AZD1222 seropositive at baseline numbered only 6 or 7.

The protocol was immunoSEQ multiplex PCR, while the TCRdb copy is restricted to in-frame clones and leaves out a portion. Of 110,000 to 150,000 clones listed, about 88% are singletons. Details on this clone: No antigen is known for it.

CDR1 LNHDA and CDR2 SQIVND come from the germline V gene (reference sequence). V shed 3 bases and J shed 9 bases, with 15 bases lying between them. This CDR3 is 15 amino acids long. The sample consisted of peripheral blood, taken on day 0 of AZD1222 vaccination. The TCR originated in an adult in good health. The chain links TRBV19 to TRBJ1-6; D call uncertain. CDR3 region: CASSIDGRGGSPLHF. CDR3 DNA: TGTGCCAGTAGTATTGACGGCCGCGGTGGTTCACCCCTCCACTTT.